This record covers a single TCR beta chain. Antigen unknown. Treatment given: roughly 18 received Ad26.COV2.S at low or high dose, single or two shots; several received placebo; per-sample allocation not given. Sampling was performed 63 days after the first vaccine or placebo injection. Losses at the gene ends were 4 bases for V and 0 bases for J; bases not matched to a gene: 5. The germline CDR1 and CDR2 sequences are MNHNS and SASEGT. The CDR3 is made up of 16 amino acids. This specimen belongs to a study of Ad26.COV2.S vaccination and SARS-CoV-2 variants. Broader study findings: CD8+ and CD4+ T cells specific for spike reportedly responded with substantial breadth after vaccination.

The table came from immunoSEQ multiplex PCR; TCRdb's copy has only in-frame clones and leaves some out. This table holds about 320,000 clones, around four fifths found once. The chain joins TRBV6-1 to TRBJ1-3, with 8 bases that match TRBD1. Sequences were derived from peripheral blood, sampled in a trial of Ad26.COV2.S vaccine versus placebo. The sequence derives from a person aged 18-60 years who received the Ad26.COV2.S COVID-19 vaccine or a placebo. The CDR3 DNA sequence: TGTGCCAGCAGTGGTCACACAGGGGGCTCTGGAAACACCATATATTTT. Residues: CASSGHTGGSGNTIYF.